The 23 T cell receptor beta chains given below trace back to one sample, sequenced in a study of identical twins. In TCRdb, the 5' RACE reads were re-called with MiXCR into one record per CDR3 protein. The sample holds 550,000 to 700,000 distinct CDR3 sequences, 9.6% seen once. These data also formed part of another study, on yellow fever vaccine responses in identical twins.

The sequenced sample consisted of PBMCs. The receptors here all came from a woman aged 18-35 years in good health.

The chain has TRBV6-1 and TRBJ1-4; D is possibly TRBD1 (6 bases). The CDR3 covers 16 residues. Germline V gene data show CDR1 as MNHNS and CDR2 as SASEGT. Deletions cut 6 bases from V and 3 bases from J, with 17 bases between. CDR3 nucleotide sequence: TGTGCCAGCAGCCCAAGCTTCAGGGGAGCTAATGAAAAACTGTTTTTT. The encoded protein is CASSPSFRGANEKLFF.

This clonotype has ten or more counts. V and J are TRBV29-1 and TRBJ2-1; no clear D gene. CDR1 is SQVTM and CDR2 is ANQGSEA in the germline V gene. The germline V and J ends were trimmed by 6 bases and 8 bases, with 14 bases remaining between them. CDR3 length: 12 residues. The CDR3 DNA is TGCAGCGTCGCCTCGTCCCCGTATGAGCAGTTCTTC. Its protein is CSVASSPYEQFF.

This clonotype was detected only a few times. The chain has TRBV7-2 and TRBJ2-6; D is perhaps TRBD1 or TRBD2 (5 bases each). CDR1 is SGHTA, CDR2 FQGNSA, per germline. The CDR3 is made up of 15 amino acids. V gave up 0 bases and J gave up 4 bases, with 7 bases separating them. The CDR3 sequence is CASSLAGDGANVLTF. CDR3 sequence (DNA): TGTGCCAGCAGCTTAGCAGGGGACGGGGCCAACGTCCTGACTTTC.

This clonotype has only a few counts. For the CDR3, the DNA is TGTGCCAGCAGCGCCGGGACTAGCGGGATCTACGAGCAGTACTTC. This sequence encodes CASSAGTSGIYEQYF. The chain joins TRBV5-6 to TRBJ2-7, with TRBD2 matching over 13 bases. This CDR3 is built from 15 residues. CDR1 is SGHDT, CDR2 YYEEEE, per germline. J gave up 3 bases and V 4 bases, and 4 bases lay outside the gene matches. The full variable domain, rest sourced from reference TRBV5-6 and TRBJ2-7, is DAGVTQSPTHLIKTRGQQVTLRCSPKSGHDTVSWYQQALGQGPQFIFQYYEEEERQRGNFPDRFSGHQFPNYSSELNVNALLLGDSALYLCASSAGTSGIYEQYFGPGTRLTVT.

This clonotype appeared a few times. This chain connects TRBV7-8 to TRBJ2-1; 10 bases line up with TRBD2. J gave up 8 bases and V 1 base, and 11 bases lay outside the gene matches. The CDR3 runs to 17 residues. The germline V gene has CDR1 SGHVS and CDR2 FQNEAQ. The CDR3 reads CASSLGLAGDKQHEQFF. DNA of the CDR3: TGTGCCAGCAGCTTAGGCCTAGCGGGGGATAAACAACATGAGCAGTTCTTC.

This clonotype was counted ten times or more. The chain is built from TRBV20-1 and TRBJ2-5; 8 nucleotides align to TRBD2. Germline trimming cut 0 bases from V and 5 bases from J; bases unmatched to any gene: 5. Per germline, CDR1 DFQATT and CDR2 SNEGSKA (reference sequence). The CDR3 has 14 amino acids. This CDR3 is CSARDTRGGETQYF. CDR3 bases: TGCAGTGCTAGAGATACCCGGGGGGGGGAGACCCAGTACTTC.

The chain links TRBV7-9 to TRBJ2-7; 9 nucleotides match TRBD1. The trim removed 5 bases at V and 9 bases at J, leaving 8 bases unmatched. The CDR3 has 13 residues. Germline lookup yields CDR1 SEHNR and CDR2 FQNEAQ (reference sequence). CDR3 coding DNA: TGTGCCAGCAGCCCCGGGACAGGGTTTGGGCAGTACTTC. This encodes CASSPGTGFGQYF.

V and J are TRBV29-1 and TRBJ2-7; D tentatively fits TRBD1 or TRBD2 (7 bases each). CDR1 is SQVTM and CDR2 is ANQGSEA in the germline V gene. V was clipped by 5 bases and J by 3 bases, with 14 bases between them. The length of the CDR3 is 13 residues. The CDR3 DNA sequence: TGCAGCGTTCTGGGAGGGGGCGACTACGAGCAGTACTTC. Protein product: CSVLGGGDYEQYF.

J is TRBJ2-3 and V is TRBV20-1; possibly TRBD1 for D (5 bases). The CDR3 is made up of 14 amino acids. Between the trimmed V and J ends, which lost 3 bases and 0 bases, there was a span of 10 bases. Looked up from germline, CDR1 is DFQATT and CDR2 is SNEGSKA (reference sequence). The CDR3, as DNA: TGCAGTGCTAGCGACAGCTATAGCACAGATACGCAGTATTTT. It is translated as CSASDSYSTDTQYF.

This clonotype was counted ten times or more. The chain uses TRBV28 and TRBJ2-3; TRBD1 matches 9 bases. Germline CDR1 MDHEN, CDR2 SYDVKM. CDR3 length equals 16 residues. Germline trimming cut 5 bases from V and 1 base from J; bases unmatched to any gene: 7. The CDR3 DNA reads as TGTGCCAGCAGTGAGAACCGGGACAGGGGCACAGATACGCAGTATTTT. Protein sequence: CASSENRDRGTDTQYF.

This clonotype was detected many times. The V gene is TRBV7-2, the J gene TRBJ2-1, with 9 bases matching TRBD1. Germline V gene sequence: CDR1 SGHTA, CDR2 FQGNSA. Trimming cost V 1 base and J 3 bases; bases outside gene matches: 1. This CDR3 has 15 residues. CDR3: CASSLGTGVYNEQFF. The DNA for the CDR3 is TGTGCCAGCAGCTTAGGGACAGGGGTCTACAATGAGCAGTTCTTC.

This clonotype was observed at least ten times. The chain links TRBV5-6 to TRBJ2-5, with D possibly being TRBD2 (6 bases). The V and J ends lost 4 bases and 2 bases respectively, with 15 bases between them. The CDR3 totals 15 residues. Germline loops: CDR1 SGHDT, CDR2 YYEEEE. CDR3 in amino acids: CASSILLAAQETQYF. In DNA, the CDR3 is TGTGCCAGCAGCATATTACTAGCAGCGCAAGAGACCCAGTACTTC.

This clonotype was recorded a few times. The chain combines TRBV3-1 with TRBJ1-5; D is undetermined. Germline V gene lookup returns CDR1 LGHDT and CDR2 YNNKEL (reference sequence). V was shortened by 5 bases and J by 3 bases, with 11 bases between the two germline ends. This CDR3 has 14 residues. The CDR3 bases are TGTGCCAGCAGCGCGGCCAGAGACAATCAGCCCCAGCATTTT. Translation: CASSAARDNQPQHF.

V is TRBV7-2 and J is TRBJ2-3; 10 positions match TRBD2. Germline V gene data show CDR1 as SGHTA and CDR2 as FQGNSA. Trimming at V came to 4 bases and at J to 6 bases, leaving 7 bases not matched to a gene. The CDR3 runs 15 residues. As DNA, the CDR3 is TGTGCCAGCAGCTGGAGCGGGGGGGCTGGGGATACGCAGTATTTT. Amino acids: CASSWSGGAGDTQYF.

This clonotype has more than one count but fewer than ten. The gene calls are TRBV2 and TRBJ1-6, with D hard to call. V lost 8 bases and J 8 bases, leaving 16 bases between the germline ends. CDR1 and CDR2 from the germline V gene are SNHLY and FYNNEI. The CDR3 spans 14 residues. The CDR3 loop is CASDSGLAHSPLHF. The CDR3 DNA follows: TGTGCCAGCGATTCAGGCCTGGCACATTCACCCCTCCACTTT.

The CDR3 nucleotides are TGCAGCGTTAGGGACCACACAGATACGCAGTATTTT. This sequence encodes CSVRDHTDTQYF. The rearrangement joins TRBV29-1 to TRBJ2-3; either TRBD1 or TRBD2 may supply D (5 bases each). V shed 5 bases and J shed 2 bases, with 8 bases lying between them. The CDR3 covers 12 residues. Germline V lookup: CDR1 SQVTM, CDR2 ANQGSEA.

This chain uses TRBV7-6 with TRBJ1-1, with unresolved D. V was clipped by 5 bases and J by 7 bases, with 8 bases between them. The V gene's germline CDR1 is SGHVS and CDR2 FNYEAQ. The CDR3 has 11 amino acids. CDR3 in amino acids: CASSKGGEAFF. CDR3 nucleotides: TGTGCCAGCAGCAAAGGAGGTGAAGCTTTCTTT.

This clonotype turned up a few times. The V call is TRBV7-9, the J call TRBJ2-2; D remains unclear. CDR3 length: 15 residues. Germline CDR1 reads SEHNR; CDR2 reads FQNEAQ (reference sequence). Trimming removed 3 bases at V and 7 bases at J, with 15 bases between. The CDR3 DNA follows: TGTGCCAGCAGCTTCCTTTTTATTTCCGTCGGGGAGCTGTTTTTT. It translates to CASSFLFISVGELFF.

J is TRBJ2-7 and V is TRBV3-1; TRBD1 is a possible D gene (6 bases). Trimming took 2 bases from V and 5 from J, leaving 19 bases between them. The CDR3 runs to 16 residues. From germline, CDR1 is LGHDT and CDR2 YNNKEL (reference sequence). Here the CDR3 DNA reads TGTGCCAGCAGCCAAATGAAGACAGGAGGCTTAGACGAGCAGTACTTC. This encodes CASSQMKTGGLDEQYF.

This clonotype has only a few counts. The CDR3 nucleotides read TGTGCCAGCAGCCTGTTGACAGGGGAAGAGACCCAGTACTTC. Its protein product is CASSLLTGEETQYF. The J gene is TRBJ2-5, the V gene TRBV3-1; 8 bases are shared with TRBD1. Germline V gene data show CDR1 as LGHDT and CDR2 as YNNKEL (reference sequence). CDR3 length: 14 residues. V lost 4 bases to trimming and J lost 3 bases; unmatched junction nucleotides: 4.

A word on this clonotype: Relative to the germline gene, one junction end is altered; a read error may explain this. The chain uses TRBV12-3 or TRBV12-4 and TRBJ2-5; D is undetermined. The CDR3 totals 13 residues. The CDR3 DNA sequence: TGTGCCAGCGGTTTAGGGTTCCAAGAGACCCAGTACTTC. This translates into CASGLGFQETQYF.

This clonotype occurred a few times. The rearrangement links TRBV6-2 or TRBV6-3 to TRBJ2-7, with TRBD2 as a possible D gene (6 bases). The CDR3 is 10 residues long. Germline loops: CDR1 MNHEY, CDR2 SVGEGT. V was clipped by 10 bases and J by 3 bases, with 7 bases between them. The CDR3 nucleotides read TGTGCCACCGGGGGCTACGAGCAGTACTTC. This translates into CATGGYEQYF.

The chain has TRBV7-2 and TRBJ2-5, with TRBD2 matching over 9 bases. Germline CDR1 reads SGHTA; CDR2 reads FQGNSA. The CDR3 has 16 residues. V lost 5 bases, J lost 3 bases, and 10 bases stayed unmatched. The CDR3 DNA follows: TGTGCCAGCAGCCTTTATAGCGGGAGAGGAGAAGAGACCCAGTACTTC. Translation: CASSLYSGRGEETQYF.